Sequencing of this T cell receptor (beta chain) was carried out in a study of metastatic and nonmetastatic thyroid tumors. Across the whole study: Repertoires from blood and tumor or nodule tissue of malignant and benign thyroid patients were compared.

The entire patient cohort was treatment-naive prior to thyroid surgery. This clone was detected ten times or more. Its cognate antigen is unknown. CDR3 size: 11 residues. Per the germline V gene, CDR1 is LGHDT and CDR2 is YNNKEL (reference sequence). V lost 0 bases and J lost 12, with 9 bases in between. Study conclusions and caveats: Significantly higher TCR beta diversity was reportedly seen in malignant thyroid tumors than benign nodules, in blood and tumor.

Original processing methods: Clinicopathological groups supplied CDR3 differences that were used to build a distant-metastasis classifier for papillary thyroid cancer. TCRdb reassembled clones from the PCR reads with MiXCR. The V and J calls were not made by the authors but by TCRdb's processing. The sample has tens of thousands of clones; 9.5% to 15% are singletons. This receptor was obtained from a female donor with papillary thyroid cancer or a benign thyroid nodule (not recorded which). Some clones in this sample may be carry-over from other donors' samples. Sequencing was carried out using blood. This chain uses TRBV3-1 with TRBJ2-7; D is tentatively TRBD1 or TRBD2 (5 bases each). The CDR3 coding sequence is TGTGCCAGCAGCCAAGAGGGGGATCGGTACTTC. It encodes CASSQEGDRYF.